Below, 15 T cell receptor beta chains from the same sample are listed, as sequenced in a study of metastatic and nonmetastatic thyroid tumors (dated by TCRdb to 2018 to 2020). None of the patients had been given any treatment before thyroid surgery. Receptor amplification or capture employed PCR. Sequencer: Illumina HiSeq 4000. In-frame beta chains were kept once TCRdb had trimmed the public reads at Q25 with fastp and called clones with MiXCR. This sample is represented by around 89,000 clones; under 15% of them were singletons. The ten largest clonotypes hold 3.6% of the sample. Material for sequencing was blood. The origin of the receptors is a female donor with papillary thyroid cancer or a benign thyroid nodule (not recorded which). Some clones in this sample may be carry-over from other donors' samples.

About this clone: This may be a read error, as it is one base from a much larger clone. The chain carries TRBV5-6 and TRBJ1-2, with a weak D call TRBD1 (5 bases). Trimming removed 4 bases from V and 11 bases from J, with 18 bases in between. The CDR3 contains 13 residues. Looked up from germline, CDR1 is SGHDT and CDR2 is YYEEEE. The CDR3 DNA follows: TGTGCCAGCAGCGTGGGACCCCTCGAGAGTTACACCTTC. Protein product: CASSVGPLESYTF. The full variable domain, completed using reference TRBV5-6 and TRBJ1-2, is DAGVTQSPTHLIKTRGQQVTLRCSPKSGHDTVSWYQQALGQGPQFIFQYYEEEERQRGNFPDRFSGHQFPNYSSELNVNALLLGDSALYLCASSVGPLESYTFGSGTRLTVV.

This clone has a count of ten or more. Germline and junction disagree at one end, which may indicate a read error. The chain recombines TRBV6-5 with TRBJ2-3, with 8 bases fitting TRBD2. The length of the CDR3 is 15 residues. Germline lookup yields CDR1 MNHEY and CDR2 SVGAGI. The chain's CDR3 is CASSHSGGRTDTQYF. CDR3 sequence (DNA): TGTGCCAGCAGTCACTCGGGGGGGCGCACAGATACGCAGTATTTT.

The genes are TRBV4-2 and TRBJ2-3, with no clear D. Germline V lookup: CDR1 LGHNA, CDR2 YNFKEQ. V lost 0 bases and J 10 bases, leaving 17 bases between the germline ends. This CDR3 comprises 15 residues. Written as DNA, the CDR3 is TGTGCCAGCAGCCAAGACGTTTGGCGGCGGTTACCGCAGTATTTT. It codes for CASSQDVWRRLPQYF.

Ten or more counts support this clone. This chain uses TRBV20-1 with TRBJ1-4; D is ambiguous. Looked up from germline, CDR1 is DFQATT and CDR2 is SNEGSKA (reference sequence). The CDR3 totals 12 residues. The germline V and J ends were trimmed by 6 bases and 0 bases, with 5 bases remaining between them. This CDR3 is CSAFATNEKLFF. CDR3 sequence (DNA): TGCAGTGCCTTTGCAACTAATGAAAAACTGTTTTTT.

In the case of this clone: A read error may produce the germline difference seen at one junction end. The CDR3 sequence is CANSSGRLAGARFGELFF. Here the CDR3 DNA reads TGTGCCAATAGTTCCGGGAGGCTAGCGGGGGCTCGATTCGGGGAGCTGTTTTTT. This chain joins TRBV19 and TRBJ2-2, with 10 bases aligning to TRBD2. The CDR3 totals 18 residues. The germline V gene has CDR1 LNHDA and CDR2 SQIVND (reference sequence).

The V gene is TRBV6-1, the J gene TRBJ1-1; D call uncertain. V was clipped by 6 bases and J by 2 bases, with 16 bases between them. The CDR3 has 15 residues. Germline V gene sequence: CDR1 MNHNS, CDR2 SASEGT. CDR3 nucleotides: TGTGCCAGCAGCTCATTGGGTATTGAAAACACTGAAGCTTTCTTT. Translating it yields CASSSLGIENTEAFF.

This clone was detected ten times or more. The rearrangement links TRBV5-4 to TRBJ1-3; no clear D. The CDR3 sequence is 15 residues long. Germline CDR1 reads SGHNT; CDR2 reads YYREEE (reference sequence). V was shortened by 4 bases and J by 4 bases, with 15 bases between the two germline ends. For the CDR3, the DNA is TGTGCCAGCAGCGGAGGATCCTTAACAGGAAACACCATATATTTT. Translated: CASSGGSLTGNTIYF.

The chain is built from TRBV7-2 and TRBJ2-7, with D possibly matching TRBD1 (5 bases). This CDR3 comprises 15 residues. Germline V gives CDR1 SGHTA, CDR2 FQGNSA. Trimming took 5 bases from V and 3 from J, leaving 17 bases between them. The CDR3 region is CASSLRVVGLYEQYF. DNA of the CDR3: TGTGCCAGCAGCCTACGGGTCGTGGGGCTCTACGAGCAGTACTTC.

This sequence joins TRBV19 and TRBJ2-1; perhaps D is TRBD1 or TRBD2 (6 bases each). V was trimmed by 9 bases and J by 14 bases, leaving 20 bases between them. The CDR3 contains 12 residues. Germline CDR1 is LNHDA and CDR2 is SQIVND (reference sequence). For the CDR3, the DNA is TGTGCCAGCACTTTCGGGGGCAATAAGAAGTTCTTC. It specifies CASTFGGNKKFF.

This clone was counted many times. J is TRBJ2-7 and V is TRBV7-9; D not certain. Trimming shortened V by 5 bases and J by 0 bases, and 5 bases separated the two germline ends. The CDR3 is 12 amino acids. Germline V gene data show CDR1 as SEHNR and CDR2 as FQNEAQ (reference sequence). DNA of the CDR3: TGTGCCAGCAGCGCCGTCTCCTACGAGCAGTACTTC. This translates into CASSAVSYEQYF.

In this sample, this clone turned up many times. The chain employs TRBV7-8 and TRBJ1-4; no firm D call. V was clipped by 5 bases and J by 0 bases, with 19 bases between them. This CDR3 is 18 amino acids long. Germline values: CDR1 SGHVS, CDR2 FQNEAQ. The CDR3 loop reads CASSPAPIIGATNEKLFF. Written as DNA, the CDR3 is TGTGCCAGCAGCCCTGCGCCGATAATCGGCGCAACTAATGAAAAACTGTTTTTT.

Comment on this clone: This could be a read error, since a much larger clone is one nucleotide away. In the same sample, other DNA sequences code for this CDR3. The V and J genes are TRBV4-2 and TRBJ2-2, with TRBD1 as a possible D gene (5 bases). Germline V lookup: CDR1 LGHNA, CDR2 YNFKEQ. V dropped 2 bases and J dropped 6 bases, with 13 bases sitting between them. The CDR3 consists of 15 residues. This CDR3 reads CASSQLPGAAGELFF. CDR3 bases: TGTGCCAGCAGCCAACTCCCTGGGGCGGCCGGGGAGCTGTTTTTT.

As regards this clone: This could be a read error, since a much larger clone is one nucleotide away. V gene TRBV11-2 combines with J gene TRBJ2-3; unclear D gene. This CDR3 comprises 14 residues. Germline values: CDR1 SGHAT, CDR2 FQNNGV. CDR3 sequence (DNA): TGTGCCAGCATCTTAATGGACCCCACAGATACGCAGTATTTT. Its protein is CASILMDPTDTQYF.

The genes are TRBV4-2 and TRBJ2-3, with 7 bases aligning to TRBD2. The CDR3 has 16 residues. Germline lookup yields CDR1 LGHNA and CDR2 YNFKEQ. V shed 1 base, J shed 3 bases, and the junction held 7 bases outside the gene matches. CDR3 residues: CASSQASAGLTDTQYF. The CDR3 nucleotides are TGTGCCAGCAGCCAAGCGTCAGCGGGGCTAACAGATACGCAGTATTTT.

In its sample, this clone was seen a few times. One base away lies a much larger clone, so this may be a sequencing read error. The CDR3 loop reads CASSLETGDHNYGYTF. As DNA, the CDR3 is TGTGCCAGCAGCTTAGAGACCGGAGACCACAACTATGGCTACACCTTC. The chain joins TRBV11-2 to TRBJ1-2; D unclear. The CDR3 extends over 16 amino acids. Germline loops: CDR1 SGHAT, CDR2 FQNNGV. Trimming left V 0 bases short and J 2 bases short, with 13 bases between.